Presented here are 18 T cell receptor beta chains from one specimen sequenced in a study of vaccination effects on CD4 cells after COVID-19 (dated by TCRdb to the early 2020s). Their antigens are not known. After less than 13 days of culture, CD4+ T cells were isolated with the EasySep CD4+ T cell isolation kit. Preparation of the library involved the immunoSEQ multiplex PCR assay. Held by TCRdb, this immuneACCESS table contains in-frame sequences only and omits some clones. Under half of the omission traces to an unresolved V gene where checked; the cause of the rest is unknown. The sample yields approximately 37,000 clones; over 80% were counted once. The top ten constitute about 2.8% of the sample. This specimen was CD4+ T cells from PBMCs cultured without peptide, taken before COVID-19 vaccination. The receptors come from a human donor who received a COVID-19 vaccine.

This clone was counted once. The chain combines TRBV5-1 with TRBJ2-3; 12 bases fit TRBD1. Germline V gives CDR1 SGHRS, CDR2 YFSETQ. The CDR3 runs 17 residues. Trimming removed 5 bases from V and 1 base from J; junction bases left unmatched: 8. CDR3 in DNA: TGCGCCAGCAGTCTCGGGACAGGGGGCTTTCGCACAGATACGCAGTATTTT. This codes for CASSLGTGGFRTDTQYF.

The CDR3 DNA is TGTGCCAGCAGGGCCGGGACCTACACTACCGGGGAGCTGTTTTTT. Protein product: CASRAGTYTTGELFF. The chain employs TRBV7-9 and TRBJ2-2; D tentatively fits TRBD1 or TRBD2 (5 bases each). The CDR3 is 15 amino acids. CDR1 is SEHNR, CDR2 FQNEAQ, per germline (reference sequence). The V end lost 6 bases, the J end lost 5 bases, and 16 bases lay between the germline ends.

This chain links TRBV12-5 with TRBJ2-5; TRBD2 matches 15 bases. V was clipped by 1 base and J by 5 bases; unmatched bases: 2. Germline values: CDR1 LGHNT, CDR2 FRNRAP. The CDR3 is 16 residues long. CDR3 nucleotide sequence: TGTGCTAGTGGTTTGGGGACTAGCGGGGGGGTCGAGACCCAGTACTTC. Its protein is CASGLGTSGGVETQYF.

This chain connects TRBV5-6 to TRBJ2-5; D might be TRBD1 (7 bases). Germline values: CDR1 SGHDT, CDR2 YYEEEE. V lost 5 bases and J 7 bases, leaving 18 bases between the germline ends. The CDR3 consists of 14 residues. The CDR3 DNA reads TGTGCCAGCAGGATGACAGGGTCGGGGGCGACCCAGTACTTC. Protein product: CASRMTGSGATQYF.

This chain connects TRBV7-2 to TRBJ1-4; 8 bases are shared with TRBD1. After removal of 4 bases from V and 10 bases from J, the junction contained 8 bases not matched to a gene. The germline CDR1 and CDR2 sequences are SGHTA and FQGNSA. The CDR3 length is 14 residues. CDR3 region: CASSSPDRVGKLFF. The CDR3 bases are TGTGCCAGCAGCTCGCCGGACAGGGTGGGAAAACTGTTTTTT.

This clone was detected a few times. This sequence joins TRBV6-5 and TRBJ1-5; D may be TRBD1 (5 bases). This CDR3 has 12 residues. Germline lookup yields CDR1 MNHEY and CDR2 SVGAGI. Trimming took 4 bases from V and 4 from J, leaving 5 bases between them. The CDR3 bases are TGTGCCAGCAGTTCAGGGAATCAGCCCCAGCATTTT. As protein: CASSSGNQPQHF.

This chain joins TRBV6-1 and TRBJ2-7; maybe TRBD2 (6 bases). V was shortened by 2 bases and J by 3 bases, with 14 bases between the two germline ends. The germline gives CDR1 MNHNS, CDR2 SASEGT. The length of the CDR3 is 15 residues. The CDR3 bases are TGTGCCAGCAGTGAATTTGGGGGGATGGGCTACGAGCAGTACGTC. Its translation: CASSEFGGMGYEQYV.

The chain carries TRBV14 and TRBJ2-7, with TRBD2 as a possible D gene (5 bases). The CDR3 sequence is 12 residues long. CDR1 SGHDN and CDR2 FVKESK come from the germline V gene. Trimming left V 1 base short and J 5 bases short, with 6 bases between. The CDR3 region has the DNA TGTGCCAGCAGCCAAGGAGGGCACGAGCAGTACGTC. This codes for CASSQGGHEQYV.

The chain uses TRBV6-1 and TRBJ1-4; the match to TRBD1 covers 9 bases. Losses at the gene ends were 4 bases for V and 4 bases for J; bases not matched to a gene: 10. In germline, CDR1 is MNHNS, CDR2 SASEGT. The CDR3 has 17 residues. CDR3 sequence: CASSVGTGLYGNEKLFF. The DNA for the CDR3 is TGTGCCAGCAGTGTCGGGACAGGGTTATATGGTAATGAAAAACTGTTTTTT.

V is TRBV18 and J is TRBJ1-5; D gene uncertain. This CDR3 region has 16 residues. V lost 6 bases, J lost 2 bases, and 17 bases lay in between. CDR1 KGHSH and CDR2 LQKENI come from the germline V gene. The CDR3 is CASSLRPPEGNQPQHF. In DNA form, the CDR3 reads TGTGCCAGCTCCCTGAGACCTCCGGAGGGCAATCAGCCCCAGCATTTT.

The gene calls are TRBV27 and TRBJ2-5; D is uncertain. The V gene lost 2 bases and the J gene lost 2 bases, with 6 bases spanning the gap. The CDR3 consists of 13 residues. Germline loops: CDR1 MNHEY, CDR2 SMNVEV (reference sequence). The CDR3 sequence: CASSLHQQETQYF. Here the CDR3 DNA reads TGTGCCAGCAGTTTACACCAACAAGAGACCCAGTACTTC.

V usage is TRBV10-3 and J usage is TRBJ1-2, with D unclear. With 6 bases removed from V and 6 bases from J, the gap between germline ends came to 17 bases. Per the germline V gene, CDR1 is ENHRY and CDR2 is SYGVKD. The length of the CDR3 is 14 residues. CDR3 region: CAISLSSLQDGYTF. CDR3 nucleotide sequence: TGTGCCATCAGCCTAAGCAGTCTCCAGGATGGCTACACCTTC.

The chain couples TRBV24-1 to TRBJ1-2; TRBD1 is a possible D gene (5 bases). The germline V and J ends were trimmed by 3 bases and 3 bases, with 13 bases remaining between them. Looked up from germline, CDR1 is KGHDR and CDR2 is SFDVKD. The CDR3 consists of 15 residues. Here the CDR3 reads CATSDGGYTDYGYTF. DNA of the CDR3: TGTGCCACCAGTGATGGGGGTTATACTGACTATGGCTACACCTTC.

The chain combines TRBV5-1 with TRBJ1-2, with TRBD1 matching 9 bases. V was clipped by 3 bases and J by 7 bases; unmatched bases: 10. Germline-derived CDR1 and CDR2 are SGHRS and YFSETQ. The CDR3 spans 15 residues. DNA for the CDR3: TGCGCCAGCAGCTCGGGACAGGGACCATTGACTGGCTACACCTTC. It yields the protein CASSSGQGPLTGYTF.

The chain recombines TRBV7-9 with TRBJ2-1, with D unclear. This CDR3 region has 14 residues. V lost 5 bases and J lost 8, with 16 bases in between. Germline lookup yields CDR1 SEHNR and CDR2 FQNEAQ (reference sequence). The CDR3 sequence is CASSPRSVADEQFF. The CDR3 coding sequence is TGTGCCAGCAGCCCTAGATCGGTAGCCGATGAGCAGTTCTTC.

This chain uses TRBV6-5 with TRBJ1-4; D is ambiguous. The CDR3 runs to 16 residues. Germline V gives CDR1 MNHEY, CDR2 SVGAGI. V shed 0 bases and J shed 0 bases, with 8 bases lying between them. The CDR3 loop reads CASSYSGRPTNEKLFF. In DNA, the CDR3 is TGTGCCAGCAGTTACTCGGGCAGGCCAACTAATGAAAAACTGTTTTTT.

The chain uses TRBV9 and TRBJ2-3; the match to TRBD2 covers 8 bases. The CDR3 totals 14 residues. Looked up from germline, CDR1 is SGDLS and CDR2 is YYNGEE. Germline trimming cut 4 bases from V and 3 bases from J; bases unmatched to any gene: 4. CDR3 sequence: CASSSRLATDTQYF. Written as DNA, the CDR3 is TGTGCCAGCAGCTCCAGACTAGCGACAGATACGCAGTATTTT.

The chain uses TRBV5-1 and TRBJ2-7, with D unclear. The length of the CDR3 is 13 residues. Trimming cost V 1 base and J 4 bases, with 9 bases left between them. Germline V gives CDR1 SGHRS, CDR2 YFSETQ. CDR3 in amino acids: CASSLNVGYEQYV. In DNA, the CDR3 is TGCGCCAGCAGCTTGAATGTGGGTTACGAGCAGTACGTC.